This TCR beta chain emerged from a study of early T cells in non-severe SARS-CoV-2 infection. Unique molecular identifiers tagged individual cDNA molecules. TCRdb re-derived calls from the 5' RACE reads in MiXCR, one entry per CDR3 protein. This sample yields approximately 97,000 distinct CDR3 sequences, of which around 13% are seen a single time; 5% to 8% belongs to the top ten. This clonotype appeared many times. The clonotype originates from an adult who was a healthcare worker with PCR-confirmed SARS-CoV-2 infection or an uninfected control (not recorded which). Sequences were obtained from whole blood.

The CDR3 protein is CSARRGETQYF. The CDR3 nucleotides are TGCAGTGCTAGAAGGGGAGAGACCCAGTACTTC. The chain joins TRBV20-1 to TRBJ2-5; tentatively, D is TRBD1 (5 bases). CDR1 DFQATT and CDR2 SNEGSKA come from the germline V gene (reference sequence). CDR3 length: 11 amino acids. The V end lost 2 bases, the J end lost 4 bases, and 5 bases lay between the germline ends.